This T cell receptor (beta chain) was captured in a study of graft-versus-host responses after intestinal transplantation. Study details: Uniformly, recipients were administered anti-thymocyte globulin induction with subsequent tacrolimus and steroids for around 3 years.

This clone was picked up a small number of times. Antigen unknown. Sequenced by immunoSEQ multiplex PCR; TCRdb stores in-frame clones only, minus some. The sample comprises approximately 94,000 clones, more than 85% of which are singletons, and roughly 1% rests with the top ten. The TCR comes from a human donor who was the organ donor for an intestinal transplant. Sequenced here: unstimulated CD4+ T cells sorted from spleen or lymph node cells, sampled before transplant.

CDR3 DNA: TGTGCCAGTAGTGCTCGCGCGGGGGCCTTCTACGAGCAGTACTTC. Residues: CASSARAGAFYEQYF. V gene TRBV19 combines with J gene TRBJ2-7; weak D call: TRBD2 (7 bases). V dropped 5 bases and J dropped 3 bases, with 17 bases sitting between them. CDR1 and CDR2 (germline): LNHDA, SQIVND (reference sequence). This CDR3 spans 15 amino acids.